The present entry profiles one T cell receptor (beta chain) with its context. Its antigen is unidentified. The sample comes from a study of vaccination and CD4 T cells after COVID-19. Study observations and caveats: For convalescent patients, 304 of the 307 vaccine-specific clones analyzed were classified as spike mono-reactive.

The Oncomine TCR Beta short-read assay sequenced DNA from cultured CD4+ T cells. Cultured CD4+ T cells yielded the extracted genomic DNA. MiXCR, run by TCRdb on the PCR reads, gives a single entry per CDR3 protein. The sample comprises 15,000 to 20,000 distinct CDR3 sequences, over 55% of which are singletons, and 9.7% rests with the top ten. This sample's treatment: approximately 10-day PBMC culture with coronavirus spike peptide pools or control peptides (ViraFEST assay). IL-2 at approximately 10 IU/ml and peptide pools at 9 to 10 ug/ml were added to PBMCs cultured at about 2 million per well. The source of this sequence is a human donor who had recovered from COVID-19. The sequencing here drew on CD4+ T cells from blood, cultured in vitro, taken after SARS-CoV-2 vaccination.

The CDR3 sequence is CASSLESPLETQYF. CDR3 nucleotide sequence: TGCGCCAGCAGCTTGGAGAGCCCGTTAGAGACCCAGTACTTC. The genes are TRBV5-1 and TRBJ2-5, with D unclear. CDR1 and CDR2 from the germline V gene are SGHRS and YFSETQ. The length of the CDR3 is 14 residues. V was clipped by 0 bases and J by 4 bases, with 10 bases between them.